These 8 T cell receptor beta chains were sequenced from one sample in a study of shared clonotypes between healthy human individuals. Terminally differentiated effector memory CD45RA+ cells were left out of the naive CD8 fraction, which was CD45RO-negative and positively selected for CCR7. Libraries were prepared by immunoSEQ multiplex PCR; TCRdb keeps only in-frame clonotypes and omits some of them. This table has 2 million to 2.5 million clones, about 93% appearing once. Sequences were obtained from naive CD8+ T cells from PBMCs. These receptors were taken from a man aged 18 to 30 in good health. Some clones in this sample may be carry-over from other donors' samples.

The chain links TRBV7-9 to TRBJ2-7; D remains unclear. Germline CDR1 and CDR2: SEHNR and FQNEAQ (reference sequence). The CDR3 extends over 13 amino acids. V lost 3 bases and J 4 bases, leaving 10 bases between the germline ends. Here the CDR3 reads CASSFLRKYEQYF. For the CDR3, the DNA is TGTGCCAGCAGCTTCCTACGGAAATACGAGCAGTACTTC.

Of note for this clone: This could be a read error, since a much larger clone is one nucleotide away. The chain recombines TRBV27 with TRBJ2-7; unclear D gene. The CDR3 contains 11 residues. The V and J ends lost 6 bases and 0 bases respectively, with 3 bases between them. Germline CDR1 reads MNHEY; CDR2 reads SMNVEV (reference sequence). The CDR3 nucleotides read TGTGCCAGCAGATACTCCTACGAGCAGTACTTC. Amino acids: CASRYSYEQYF.

This clone was counted a few times. Other nucleotide sequences in the sample specify the same CDR3. This chain joins TRBV28 and TRBJ2-7; no firm D call. The CDR3 totals 13 residues. Germline V lookup: CDR1 MDHEN, CDR2 SYDVKM. Trimming pared 3 bases from V and 0 bases from J, leaving 6 bases between. The CDR3 sequence is CASSLRDSYEQYF. CDR3 coding DNA: TGTGCCAGCAGTTTGCGCGACTCCTACGAGCAGTACTTC.

The CDR3 loop reads CASSSRVGFYEQYF. The CDR3, as DNA: TGTGCCAGTAGTTCGCGGGTGGGTTTTTACGAGCAGTACTTC. The V and J genes are TRBV19 and TRBJ2-7, with D perhaps matching TRBD2 (5 bases). The V gene's germline CDR1 is LNHDA and CDR2 SQIVND (reference sequence). V lost 5 bases, J lost 4 bases, and 15 bases lay in between. This CDR3 region has 14 residues.

The chain combines TRBV11-1 with TRBJ2-1; D gene ambiguous. Trimming shortened V by 3 bases and J by 0 bases, and 9 bases separated the two germline ends. CDR3 length: 15 amino acids. Germline CDR1 SGHAT, CDR2 FQDESV (reference sequence). The CDR3 here is CASSFSSSSYNEQFF. The CDR3 DNA sequence: TGTGCCAGCAGCTTCTCATCGAGCTCCTACAATGAGCAGTTCTTC. The full variable domain, in which reference TRBV11-1 and TRBJ2-1 provide the parts outside the CDR3, is EAEVAQSPRYKITEKSQAVAFWCDPISGHATLYWYRQILGQGPELLVQFQDESVVDDSQLPKDRFSAERLKGVDSTLKIQPAELGDSAMYLCASSFSSSSYNEQFFGPGTRLTVL.

J is TRBJ2-2 and V is TRBV7-9; maybe TRBD1 (6 bases). V was pared by 5 bases and J by 3 bases, with 10 bases between. Germline CDR1 and CDR2: SEHNR and FQNEAQ (reference sequence). This CDR3 is built from 14 residues. The CDR3 loop is CASSGDTHTGELFF. Here the CDR3 DNA reads TGTGCCAGCAGCGGGGACACTCACACCGGGGAGCTGTTTTTT. The full variable domain, its missing parts supplied by reference TRBV7-9 and TRBJ2-2, is DTGVSQNPRHKITKRGQNVTFRCDPISEHNRLYWYRQTLGQGPEFLTYFQNEAQLEKSRLLSDRFSAERPKGSFSTLEIQRTEQGDSAMYLCASSGDTHTGELFFGEGSRLTVL.

The rearrangement joins TRBV7-9 to TRBJ1-5; D is uncertain. V lost 4 bases and J lost 4, with 5 bases in between. The CDR3 consists of 12 residues. Per the germline V gene, CDR1 is SEHNR and CDR2 is FQNEAQ (reference sequence). The CDR3 here is CASSSINQPQHF. The CDR3 DNA sequence: TGTGCCAGCAGCTCTATAAATCAGCCCCAGCATTTT. The variable domain in full, with the rest retrieved from reference TRBV7-9 and TRBJ1-5, is DTGVSQNPRHKITKRGQNVTFRCDPISEHNRLYWYRQTLGQGPEFLTYFQNEAQLEKSRLLSDRFSAERPKGSFSTLEIQRTEQGDSAMYLCASSSINQPQHFGDGTRLSIL.

V usage is TRBV7-9 and J usage is TRBJ2-7; 8 bases map to TRBD1. CDR1 and CDR2 from the germline V gene are SEHNR and FQNEAQ (reference sequence). CDR3 size: 15 residues. J lost 3 bases, V lost 4 bases, and 8 bases had no gene match. The CDR3 here is CASSSNEGQDYEQYF. CDR3 bases: TGTGCCAGCAGCTCAAATGAGGGACAGGACTACGAGCAGTACTTC.